This T cell receptor beta chain was identified during a study of blood T cell repertoires in COVID-19. Background on the study: The United States, Italy and Spain provided the acute and convalescent COVID-19 samples. T cells, B-cell-depleted T cells, or PBMCs provided the cDNA or gDNA that served as material.

CDR3 length equals 16 residues. Per germline, CDR1 MNHEY and CDR2 SVGAGI. The ends lost 0 bases at V and 12 bases at J; junction bases unmatched: 12. Sequencing was performed with immunoSEQ multiplex PCR; in TCRdb, only in-frame clones are kept and a portion is missing. The profile covers around 150,000 clones, with around 86% appearing a single time and roughly 8.2% taken by the ten largest. The sequence was collected from a man in his 60s with acute or convalescent COVID-19. The genes are TRBV6-5 and TRBJ2-1; 9 nucleotides match TRBD2. Sample: peripheral blood. The CDR3 DNA follows: TGTGCCAGCAGTTACTCCTGGAGCGGGAGGCTCGGAGGGCAGTTCTTC. Its protein is CASSYSWSGRLGGQFF.